The 2 T cell receptor beta chains below all came from one sample that was sequenced in a study of early T cells in non-severe SARS-CoV-2 infection. From the 5' RACE reads, TCRdb called clonotypes with MiXCR, one entry per CDR3 protein. This table holds roughly 110,000 distinct CDR3 sequences, 11% found once. Sequenced sample: whole blood. These TCRs come from an adult who was a healthcare worker with PCR-confirmed SARS-CoV-2 infection or an uninfected control (not recorded which).

The genes are TRBV19 and TRBJ2-3; the D is unclear. Trimming left V 5 bases short and J 5 bases short, with 8 bases between. Germline values: CDR1 LNHDA, CDR2 SQIVND (reference sequence). The CDR3 loop spans 12 amino acids. The CDR3 DNA reads TGTGCCAGTAGTCGAATCCGAGATACGCAGTATTTT. Amino acids: CASSRIRDTQYF.

This chain uses TRBV4-1 with TRBJ2-1; TRBD2 agrees at 10 bases. Germline V gives CDR1 MGHRA, CDR2 YSYEKL. Trimming took 0 bases from V and 7 from J; bases not matched to a gene: 9. There are 17 residues in the CDR3. DNA of the CDR3: TGCGCCAGCAGCCAAGATCCCACTAGCGGGAACGGGAATGAGCAGTTCTTC. The encoded protein is CASSQDPTSGNGNEQFF.